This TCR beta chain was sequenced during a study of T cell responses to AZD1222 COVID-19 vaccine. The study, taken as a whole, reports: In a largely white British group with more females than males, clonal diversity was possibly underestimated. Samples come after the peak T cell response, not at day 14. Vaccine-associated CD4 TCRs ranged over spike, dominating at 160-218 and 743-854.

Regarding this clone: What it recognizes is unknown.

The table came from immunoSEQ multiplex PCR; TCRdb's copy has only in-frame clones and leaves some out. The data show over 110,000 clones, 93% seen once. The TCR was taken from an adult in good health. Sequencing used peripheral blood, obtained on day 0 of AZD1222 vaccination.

CDR3 nucleotides: TGTGCCTCAAACCGCCAGTTAAACACCGGGGAGCTGTTTTTT. This codes for CASNRQLNTGELFF. The chain couples TRBV5-3 to TRBJ2-2; D unclear. TRBV5-3 is an open reading frame whose function is uncertain. CDR3 size: 14 residues. V was shortened by 10 bases and J by 2 bases, with 15 bases between the two germline ends.